The 29 T cell receptor beta chains given below trace back to one sample, sequenced in a study of CD8 T cells in ankylosing spondylitis. Via MiXCR, TCRdb re-called the 5' RACE reads, giving one row per CDR3 protein. The sample holds 200,000 or so distinct CDR3 sequences, around a sixth seen once. Sequenced material: blood, either unsorted or a sorted T cell fraction (not recorded which). The receptors here all came from a male donor aged 10 to 35 with ankylosing spondylitis or in good health (not recorded which).

At least ten counts were recorded for this clonotype. V usage is TRBV12-3 or TRBV12-4 and J usage is TRBJ1-1, with TRBD1 identical over 7 bases. The CDR3 contains 14 residues. The trim removed 8 bases at V and 1 base at J, leaving 7 bases unmatched. The CDR3 DNA sequence: TGTGCCAGCGGACCGACAGGGAGGAACACTGAAGCTTTCTTT. It codes for CASGPTGRNTEAFF.

This clonotype has more than one count but fewer than ten. The V gene is TRBV20-1, the J gene TRBJ2-1; the match to TRBD2 covers 7 bases. This CDR3 spans 12 amino acids. V was pared by 6 bases and J by 6 bases, with 5 bases of the junction left unmatched. Germline V gene lookup returns CDR1 DFQATT and CDR2 SNEGSKA (reference sequence). CDR3 loop: CSAIGGSNEQFF. The CDR3 nucleotides are TGCAGTGCCATCGGGGGGTCCAATGAGCAGTTCTTC.

This clonotype was detected many times. This chain links TRBV5-1 with TRBJ2-1; 9 positions match TRBD1. Looked up from germline, CDR1 is SGHRS and CDR2 is YFSETQ. V shed 5 bases and J 8 bases; nucleotides not matched to a gene: 17. The CDR3 extends over 17 amino acids. CDR3: CASRGSGTGWSVHEQFF. For the CDR3, the DNA is TGCGCCAGCAGAGGCTCCGGGACAGGGTGGTCCGTGCATGAGCAGTTCTTC. The full variable domain, rest sourced from reference TRBV5-1 and TRBJ2-1, is KAGVTQTPRYLIKTRGQQVTLSCSPISGHRSVSWYQQTPGQGLQFLFEYFSETQRNKGNFPGRFSGRQFSNSRSEMNVSTLELGDSALYLCASRGSGTGWSVHEQFFGPGTRLTVL.

This clonotype was seen a handful of times. This chain uses TRBV6-2 or TRBV6-3 with TRBJ2-3; TRBD1 or TRBD2 may be the D gene (5 bases each). The CDR3 has 12 amino acids. CDR1 and CDR2 (germline): MNHEY, SVGEGT. The germline V and J ends were trimmed by 3 bases and 6 bases, with 7 bases remaining between them. The DNA for the CDR3 is TGTGCCAGCAGTTATTGGGGGGATACGCAGTATTTT. This encodes CASSYWGDTQYF.

This clonotype was observed a few times. The chain couples TRBV4-2 to TRBJ2-3, with 10 bases that match TRBD1. This CDR3 contains 17 residues. The germline gives CDR1 LGHNA, CDR2 YNFKEQ. V lost 3 bases and J lost 3; bases outside the gene matches: 9. CDR3 DNA: TGTGCCAGCAGCCAGCTTTTCCGGGGACAGGGGACAGATACGCAGTATTTT. This encodes CASSQLFRGQGTDTQYF.

V and J are TRBV5-4 and TRBJ2-5; TRBD2 matches 11 bases. This CDR3 spans 19 amino acids. The V gene's germline CDR1 is SGHNT and CDR2 YYREEE (reference sequence). J lost 4 bases, V lost 2 bases, and 16 bases had no gene match. The CDR3 spells CASSFAVGLADPRGETQYF. The DNA for the CDR3 is TGTGCCAGCAGCTTTGCTGTGGGACTAGCGGACCCCCGGGGAGAGACCCAGTACTTC.

The chain employs TRBV5-6 and TRBJ2-3; D gene ambiguous. Germline V gives CDR1 SGHDT, CDR2 YYEEEE. V lost 8 bases and J lost 0, with 13 bases in between. The CDR3 runs 14 residues. This CDR3 is CASWLFGSTDTQYF. The CDR3 nucleotides are TGTGCCAGTTGGCTCTTTGGTAGCACAGATACGCAGTATTTT.

The gene calls are TRBV9 and TRBJ1-1; D not certain. Trimming cost V 3 bases and J 3 bases, with 12 bases left between them. The CDR3 has 14 residues. From germline, CDR1 is SGDLS and CDR2 YYNGEE. DNA for the CDR3: TGTGCCAGCAGCGAGGGAGGCCTACACACTGAAGCTTTCTTT. Its protein product is CASSEGGLHTEAFF.

This clonotype was picked up many times. J is TRBJ2-4 and V is TRBV19, with 12 bases identical to TRBD1. The V gene end was trimmed by 6 bases and the J gene end by 9 bases; junction bases not matched to a gene: 15. The V gene's germline CDR1 is LNHDA and CDR2 SQIVND (reference sequence). The CDR3 contains 17 residues. CDR3 bases: TGTGCCAGTAGCCGAATTCCGGGACAGGGGGCGGCTGGCATTCAGTACTTC. Protein: CASSRIPGQGAAGIQYF.

This clonotype showed up many times. V gene TRBV4-1 combines with J gene TRBJ1-1; 8 bases align to TRBD1. The germline V gene encodes CDR1 MGHRA and CDR2 YSYEKL. The length of the CDR3 is 17 residues. V dropped 0 bases and J dropped 1; count of bases not matched to a gene: 7. The CDR3, as DNA: TGCGCCAGCAGCCAAGATTTGGACAGGGCCCCGAACACTGAAGCTTTCTTT. Translated: CASSQDLDRAPNTEAFF.

This clonotype was seen many times. The germline gene is not matched at one end of the junction; a read error may be the cause. The chain links TRBV6-1 to TRBJ1-2, with 7 bases identical to TRBD1. There are 10 residues in the CDR3. Germline V gives CDR1 MNHNS, CDR2 SASEGT. The CDR3 sequence is CASREGASDF. In DNA form, the CDR3 reads TGTGCCAGCAGGGAGGGGGCTAGTGACTTC.

V is TRBV11-3 and J is TRBJ2-1; D is uncertain. From germline, CDR1 is SGHNT and CDR2 YENEEA. The CDR3 is 12 residues long. Between the trimmed V and J ends, which lost 0 bases and 9 bases, there was a span of 6 bases. The CDR3 region has the DNA TGTGCCAGCAGCTTAGAGGATAGTGAGCAGTTCTTC. It specifies CASSLEDSEQFF.

This clonotype came up many times. The chain joins TRBV3-1 to TRBJ2-7, with unresolved D. V dropped 1 base and J dropped 0 bases, with 10 bases sitting between them. The CDR3 contains 15 residues. Germline CDR1 reads LGHDT; CDR2 reads YNNKEL (reference sequence). CDR3 DNA: TGTGCCAGCAGCCAAGGGGTTGGCCCCTCCTACGAGCAGTACTTC. Translation gives CASSQGVGPSYEQYF.

This clonotype has ten or more counts. J is TRBJ2-6 and V is TRBV7-2; the D is unclear. Trimming took 0 bases from V and 0 from J, leaving 9 bases between them. The germline gives CDR1 SGHTA, CDR2 FQGNSA. This CDR3 contains 17 residues. The CDR3 DNA reads TGTGCCAGCAGCTTAGCACCCCAGAGCTCTGGGGCCAACGTCCTGACTTTC. Protein product: CASSLAPQSSGANVLTF.

Ten or more counts support this clonotype. This chain links TRBV21-1 with TRBJ1-1; the D call TRBD1 from the table was never checked on the DNA. TRBV21-1 is given as a pseudogene. The CDR3 is made up of 16 amino acids. This chain's CDR3 is CASGRDRGLADTEAFF. In DNA form, the CDR3 reads TGTGCCAGCGGACGGGACAGGGGGCTGGCGGACACTGAAGCTTTCTTT.

This clonotype was found many times. The rearrangement links TRBV12-3 or TRBV12-4 to TRBJ2-1; D gene ambiguous. V lost 2 bases, J lost 7 bases, and 6 bases lay in between. The CDR3 has 12 residues. Here the CDR3 reads CASSLYRNEQFF. The CDR3 region has the DNA TGTGCCAGCAGTTTATACCGTAATGAGCAGTTCTTC.

V is TRBV7-6 and J is TRBJ2-3, with a weak D call TRBD2 (6 bases). This CDR3 region has 16 residues. The V gene lost 5 bases and the J gene lost 1 base, with 16 bases spanning the gap. Germline V CDR1 and CDR2: SGHVS, FNYEAQ. The CDR3 coding sequence is TGTGCCAGCAGCCCTCGACTGGAGCGGGGCACAGATACGCAGTATTTT. Its protein is CASSPRLERGTDTQYF.

CDR3 amino acids: CASSGWTSGAPGGEQFF. CDR3 bases: TGTGCCAGCAGTGGGTGGACTAGCGGTGCGCCGGGGGGTGAGCAGTTCTTC. V and J are TRBV25-1 and TRBJ2-1, with 10 bases that match TRBD2. The CDR3 runs 17 residues. Trimming took 4 bases from V and 9 from J; bases not matched to a gene: 15. The germline CDR1 and CDR2 sequences are MGHDK and SYGVNS.

Many counts were recorded for this clonotype. The chain recombines TRBV25-1 with TRBJ2-7, with D maybe TRBD2 (6 bases). The CDR3 covers 14 residues. The germline V and J ends were trimmed by 6 bases and 0 bases, with 12 bases remaining between them. The germline V gene has CDR1 MGHDK and CDR2 SYGVNS. CDR3 region: CASRGAGPSYEQYF. CDR3 DNA sequence: TGTGCCAGCAGAGGAGCGGGTCCCTCCTACGAGCAGTACTTC.

This clonotype occurred many times. CDR3 coding DNA: TGTGCCAGTATGAAGAGGGGGTGGGATAGCAATCAGCCCCAGCATTTT. Amino acids: CASMKRGWDSNQPQHF. The V and J genes are TRBV19 and TRBJ1-5; TRBD1 might be the D (6 bases). The CDR3 is made up of 16 amino acids. Germline loops: CDR1 LNHDA, CDR2 SQIVND (reference sequence). V was cut by 7 bases and J by 0 bases, with 16 bases left in between. The variable domain in full, with the rest retrieved from reference TRBV19 and TRBJ1-5, is DGGITQSPKYLFRKEGQNVTLSCEQNLNHDAMYWYRQDPGQGLRLIYYSQIVNDFQKGDIAEGYSVSREKKESFPLTVTSAQKNPTAFYLCASMKRGWDSNQPQHFGDGTRLSIL.

This clonotype was observed at least ten times. The rearrangement joins TRBV20-1 to TRBJ2-3; D unresolved. CDR1 DFQATT and CDR2 SNEGSKA come from the germline V gene (reference sequence). This CDR3 is 16 amino acids long. The V gene lost 5 bases and the J gene lost 2 bases, with 20 bases spanning the gap. DNA of the CDR3: TGCAGTGCTCGGGTCCGTAGCCCGCCCCCCACAGATACGCAGTATTTT. It is translated as CSARVRSPPPTDTQYF.

The sample holds many counts of this clonotype. V is TRBV20-1 and J is TRBJ2-3; perhaps TRBD2 as D (6 bases). Per germline, CDR1 DFQATT and CDR2 SNEGSKA (reference sequence). V lost 3 bases and J 7 bases, leaving 11 bases between the germline ends. This CDR3 spans 12 amino acids. The chain's CDR3 is CSASTGGNTQYF. In DNA, the CDR3 is TGCAGTGCTAGTACGGGCGGGAATACGCAGTATTTT.

The chain links TRBV12-3 or TRBV12-4 to TRBJ2-3, with 8 bases fitting TRBD1. The CDR3 is 16 residues long. Trimming took 5 bases from V and 2 from J; bases not matched to a gene: 9. Here the CDR3 reads CASSLLPGQVTDTQYF. The CDR3, as DNA: TGTGCCAGCAGTCTCCTCCCGGGACAGGTCACAGATACGCAGTATTTT.

The genes are TRBV20-1 and TRBJ2-3; no clear D. Germline V gene data show CDR1 as DFQATT and CDR2 as SNEGSKA (reference sequence). V shed 5 bases and J shed 0 bases, with 6 bases lying between them. This CDR3 region has 12 residues. The DNA of the CDR3 is TGCAGTGCTTCGACAAGCACAGATACGCAGTATTTT. Translating gives CSASTSTDTQYF.

Many counts were recorded for this clonotype. The rearrangement links TRBV6-5 to TRBJ1-1, with D hard to call. Per the germline V gene, CDR1 is MNHEY and CDR2 is SVGAGI. V dropped 6 bases and J dropped 1 base, with 3 bases sitting between them. The CDR3 is made up of 11 amino acids. The CDR3 protein is CASSSNTEAFF. The CDR3 DNA is TGTGCCAGCAGCTCGAACACTGAAGCTTTCTTT.

The DNA of the CDR3 is TGTGCCAGCGCTCTTGGTTTGAACACTGAAGCTTTCTTT. It is translated as CASALGLNTEAFF. The genes are TRBV2 and TRBJ1-1; D gene uncertain. The V gene's germline CDR1 is SNHLY and CDR2 FYNNEI. The germline V and J ends were trimmed by 8 bases and 0 bases, with 10 bases remaining between them. The CDR3 contains 13 residues.

This clonotype was observed many times. The chain uses TRBV10-3 and TRBJ2-3, with TRBD2 identical over 7 bases. The V gene's germline CDR1 is ENHRY and CDR2 SYGVKD. V shed 3 bases, J shed 2 bases, and the junction held 8 bases outside the gene matches. The CDR3 extends over 16 amino acids. CDR3 protein: CAISDGLAGNTDTQYF. The CDR3 nucleotides are TGTGCCATCAGTGATGGTTTAGCGGGTAACACAGATACGCAGTATTTT.

This clonotype has ten or more counts. The gene calls are TRBV7-8 and TRBJ2-1; D is unclear. The germline V gene encodes CDR1 SGHVS and CDR2 FQNEAQ. The CDR3 length is 16 residues. V lost 2 bases, J lost 0 bases, and 11 bases lay in between. CDR3 protein: CASSLILPSSYNEQFF. Here the CDR3 DNA reads TGTGCCAGCAGCTTAATCTTGCCGAGCTCCTACAATGAGCAGTTCTTC.

This clonotype was detected ten times or more. The chain couples TRBV15 to TRBJ2-1; 10 positions match TRBD2. CDR3 length: 19 amino acids. The junction had 15 bases not matched to a gene; V was cut back by 6 bases and J by 1 base. Germline CDR1 is LNHNV and CDR2 is YYDKDF (reference sequence). CDR3 nucleotides: TGTGCCACCAGGAACAGAGGGCTAGCGGGAGTATCTTCCTACAATGAGCAGTTCTTC. Translated, it gives CATRNRGLAGVSSYNEQFF.